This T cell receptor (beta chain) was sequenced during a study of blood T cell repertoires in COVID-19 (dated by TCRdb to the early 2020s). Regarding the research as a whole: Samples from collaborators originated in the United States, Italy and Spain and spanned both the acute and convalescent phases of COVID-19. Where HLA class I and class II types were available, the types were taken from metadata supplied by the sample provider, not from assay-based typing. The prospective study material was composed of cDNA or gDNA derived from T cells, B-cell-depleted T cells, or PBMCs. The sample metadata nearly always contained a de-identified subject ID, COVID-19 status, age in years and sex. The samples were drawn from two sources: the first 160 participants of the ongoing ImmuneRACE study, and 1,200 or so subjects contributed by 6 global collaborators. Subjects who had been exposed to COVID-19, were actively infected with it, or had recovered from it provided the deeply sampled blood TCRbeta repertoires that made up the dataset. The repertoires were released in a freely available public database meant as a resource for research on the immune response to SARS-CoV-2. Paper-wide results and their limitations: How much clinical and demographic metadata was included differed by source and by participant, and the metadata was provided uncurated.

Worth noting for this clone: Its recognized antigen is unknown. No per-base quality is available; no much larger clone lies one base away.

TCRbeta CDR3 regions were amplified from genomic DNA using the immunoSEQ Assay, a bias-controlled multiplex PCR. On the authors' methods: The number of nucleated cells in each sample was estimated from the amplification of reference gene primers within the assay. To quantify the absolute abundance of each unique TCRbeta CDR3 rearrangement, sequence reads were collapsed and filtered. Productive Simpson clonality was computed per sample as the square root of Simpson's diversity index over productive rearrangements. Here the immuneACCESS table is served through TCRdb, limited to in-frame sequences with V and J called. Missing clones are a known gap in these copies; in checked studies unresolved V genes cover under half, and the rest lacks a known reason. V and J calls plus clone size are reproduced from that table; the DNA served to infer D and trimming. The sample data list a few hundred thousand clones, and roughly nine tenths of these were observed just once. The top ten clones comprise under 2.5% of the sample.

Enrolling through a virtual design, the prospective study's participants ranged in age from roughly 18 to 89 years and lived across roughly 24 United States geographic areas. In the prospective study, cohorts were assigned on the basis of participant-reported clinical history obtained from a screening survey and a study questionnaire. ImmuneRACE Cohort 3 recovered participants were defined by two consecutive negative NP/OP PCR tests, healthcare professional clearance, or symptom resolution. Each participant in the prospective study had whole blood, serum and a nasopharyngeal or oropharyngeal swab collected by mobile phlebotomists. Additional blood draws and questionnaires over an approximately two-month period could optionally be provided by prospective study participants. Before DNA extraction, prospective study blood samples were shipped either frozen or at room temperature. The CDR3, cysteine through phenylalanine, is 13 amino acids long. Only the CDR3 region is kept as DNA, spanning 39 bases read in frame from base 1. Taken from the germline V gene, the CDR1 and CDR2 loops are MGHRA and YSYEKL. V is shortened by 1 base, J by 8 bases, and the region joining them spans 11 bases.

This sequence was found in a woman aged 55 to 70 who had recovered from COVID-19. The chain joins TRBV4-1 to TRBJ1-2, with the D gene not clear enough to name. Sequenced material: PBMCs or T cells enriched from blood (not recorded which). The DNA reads TGCGCCAGCAGCCAAGTGCAGGATATGGGCTACACCTTC. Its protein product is CASSQVQDMGYTF.